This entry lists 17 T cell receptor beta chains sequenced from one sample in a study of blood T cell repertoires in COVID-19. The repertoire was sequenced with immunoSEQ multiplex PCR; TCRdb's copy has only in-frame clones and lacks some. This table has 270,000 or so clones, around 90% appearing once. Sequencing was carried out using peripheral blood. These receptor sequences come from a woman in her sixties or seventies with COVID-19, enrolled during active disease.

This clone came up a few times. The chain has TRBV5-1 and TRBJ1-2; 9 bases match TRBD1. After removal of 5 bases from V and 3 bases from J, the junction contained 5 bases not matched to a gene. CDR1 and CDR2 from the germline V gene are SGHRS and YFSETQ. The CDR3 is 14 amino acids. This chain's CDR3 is CASRGDRVHYGYTF. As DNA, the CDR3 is TGCGCCAGCAGGGGGGACAGGGTTCACTATGGCTACACCTTC.

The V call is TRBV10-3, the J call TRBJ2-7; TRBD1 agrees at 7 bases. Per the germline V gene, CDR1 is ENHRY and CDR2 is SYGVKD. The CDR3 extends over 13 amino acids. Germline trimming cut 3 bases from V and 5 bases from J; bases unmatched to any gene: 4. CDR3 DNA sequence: TGTGCCATCAGTGACCGGGACAGACACGAGCAGTACTTC. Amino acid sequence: CAISDRDRHEQYF.

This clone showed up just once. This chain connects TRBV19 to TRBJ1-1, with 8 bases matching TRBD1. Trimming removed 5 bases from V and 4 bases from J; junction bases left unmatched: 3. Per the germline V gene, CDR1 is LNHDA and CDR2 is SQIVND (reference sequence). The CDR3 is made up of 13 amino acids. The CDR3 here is CASSYRGFTEAFF. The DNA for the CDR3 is TGTGCCAGTAGTTACAGGGGGTTCACTGAAGCTTTCTTT. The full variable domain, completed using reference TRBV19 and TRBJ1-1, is DGGITQSPKYLFRKEGQNVTLSCEQNLNHDAMYWYRQDPGQGLRLIYYSQIVNDFQKGDIAEGYSVSREKKESFPLTVTSAQKNPTAFYLCASSYRGFTEAFFGQGTRLTVV.

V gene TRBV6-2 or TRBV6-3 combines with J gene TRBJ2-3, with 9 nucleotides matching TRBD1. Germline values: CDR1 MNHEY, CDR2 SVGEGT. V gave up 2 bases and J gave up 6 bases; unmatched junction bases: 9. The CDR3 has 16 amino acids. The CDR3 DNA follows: TGTGCCAGCAGTTACGACTTACAGGGGGCAGGGGATACGCAGTATTTT. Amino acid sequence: CASSYDLQGAGDTQYF.

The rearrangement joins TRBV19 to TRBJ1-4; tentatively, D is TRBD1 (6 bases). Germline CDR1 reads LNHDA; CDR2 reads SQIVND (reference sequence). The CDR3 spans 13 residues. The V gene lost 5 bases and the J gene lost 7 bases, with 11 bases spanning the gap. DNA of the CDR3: TGTGCCAGTAGTGTGACAGGTACTGAAAAACTGTTTTTT. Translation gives CASSVTGTEKLFF.

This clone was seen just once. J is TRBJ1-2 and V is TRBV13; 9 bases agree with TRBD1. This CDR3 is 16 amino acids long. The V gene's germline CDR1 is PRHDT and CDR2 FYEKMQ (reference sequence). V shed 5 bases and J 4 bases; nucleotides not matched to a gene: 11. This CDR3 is CASSQSNRGQGYGYTF. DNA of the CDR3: TGTGCCAGCAGCCAGAGCAACAGGGGGCAAGGCTATGGCTACACCTTC.

CDR3 sequence reads: CASSESDRGYTF. The DNA of the CDR3 is TGTGCCAGCAGTGAGTCAGATCGCGGCTACACCTTC. The chain combines TRBV2 with TRBJ1-2; no clear D gene. The CDR3 runs 12 residues. CDR1 and CDR2 from the germline V gene are SNHLY and FYNNEI. Deletions cut 3 bases from V and 8 bases from J, with 10 bases between.

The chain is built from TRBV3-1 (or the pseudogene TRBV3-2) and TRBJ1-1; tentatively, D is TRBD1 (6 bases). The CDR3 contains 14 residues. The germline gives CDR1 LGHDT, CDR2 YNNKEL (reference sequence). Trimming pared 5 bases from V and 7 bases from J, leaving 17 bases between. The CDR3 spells CASSYSQGRGEAFF. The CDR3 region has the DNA TGTGCCAGCAGCTACTCACAGGGTAGGGGTGAAGCTTTCTTT.

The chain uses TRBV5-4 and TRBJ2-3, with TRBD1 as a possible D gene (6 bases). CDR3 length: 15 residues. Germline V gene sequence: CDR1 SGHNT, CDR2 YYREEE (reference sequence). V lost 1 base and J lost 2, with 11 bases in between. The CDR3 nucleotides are TGTGCCAGCAGCTTGCTAGGACAGAACACAGATACGCAGTATTTT. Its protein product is CASSLLGQNTDTQYF.

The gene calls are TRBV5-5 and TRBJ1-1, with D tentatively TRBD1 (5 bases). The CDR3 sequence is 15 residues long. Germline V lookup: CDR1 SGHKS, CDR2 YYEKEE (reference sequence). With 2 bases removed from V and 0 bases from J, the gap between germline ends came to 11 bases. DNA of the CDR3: TGTGCCAGCAGCTTCAGTCAGGGCCTGAACACTGAAGCTTTCTTT. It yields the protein CASSFSQGLNTEAFF.

CDR3 DNA: TGTGCCAGCAGCCCAACAGGGGCAGATACGCAGTATTTT. Translation: CASSPTGADTQYF. The V call is TRBV3-1 (or the pseudogene TRBV3-2), the J call TRBJ2-3, with 7 nucleotides matching TRBD1. The CDR3 contains 13 residues. CDR1 and CDR2 from the germline V gene are LGHDT and YNNKEL (reference sequence). V lost 4 bases to trimming and J lost 4 bases; unmatched junction nucleotides: 2.

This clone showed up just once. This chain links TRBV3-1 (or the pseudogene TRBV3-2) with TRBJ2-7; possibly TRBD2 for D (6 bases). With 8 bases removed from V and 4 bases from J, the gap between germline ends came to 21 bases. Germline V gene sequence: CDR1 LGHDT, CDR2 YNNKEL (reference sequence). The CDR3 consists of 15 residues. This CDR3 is CASRLGGALSYEQYF. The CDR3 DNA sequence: TGTGCCAGCCGTCTGGGGGGAGCCCTATCATACGAGCAGTACTTC.

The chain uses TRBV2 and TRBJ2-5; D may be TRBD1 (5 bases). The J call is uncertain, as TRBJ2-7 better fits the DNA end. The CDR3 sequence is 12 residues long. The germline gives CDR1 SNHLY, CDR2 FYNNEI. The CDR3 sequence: CASSQTAFEQYF. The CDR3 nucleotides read TGTGCCAGCAGCCAGACAGCTTTCGAGCAGTACTTC.

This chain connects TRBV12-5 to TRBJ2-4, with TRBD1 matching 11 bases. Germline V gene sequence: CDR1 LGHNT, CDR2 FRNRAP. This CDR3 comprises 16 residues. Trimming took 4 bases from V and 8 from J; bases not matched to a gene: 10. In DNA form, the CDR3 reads TGTGCTAGTGGTTCCGGACAGGGGGCCGTTTCGGACATTCAGTACTTC. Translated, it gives CASGSGQGAVSDIQYF.

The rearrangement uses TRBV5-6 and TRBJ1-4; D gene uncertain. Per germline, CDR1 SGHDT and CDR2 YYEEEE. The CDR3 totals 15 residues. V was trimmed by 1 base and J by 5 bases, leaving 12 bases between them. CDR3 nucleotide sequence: TGTGCCAGCAGCTTGTCCCCGGTTCCCAATGAAAAACTGTTTTTT. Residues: CASSLSPVPNEKLFF.

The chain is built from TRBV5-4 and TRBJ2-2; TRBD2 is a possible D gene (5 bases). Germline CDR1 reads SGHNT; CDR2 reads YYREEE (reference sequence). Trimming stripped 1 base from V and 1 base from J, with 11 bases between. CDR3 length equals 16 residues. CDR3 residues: CASSLSGLLNTGELFF. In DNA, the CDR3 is TGTGCCAGCAGCTTGTCCGGACTTCTGAACACCGGGGAGCTGTTTTTT.

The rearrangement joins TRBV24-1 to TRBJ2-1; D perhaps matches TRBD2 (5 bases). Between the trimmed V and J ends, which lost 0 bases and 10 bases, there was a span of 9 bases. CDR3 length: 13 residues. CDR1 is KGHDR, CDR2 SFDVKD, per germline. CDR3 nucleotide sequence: TGTGCCACCAGTGATTTGATGACTAAAGAGCAGTTCTTC. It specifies CATSDLMTKEQFF.